This T cell receptor beta chain was captured by sequencing in a study of blood T cells in healthy people across ages. This CDR3 is built from 15 residues. CDR1 and CDR2 from the germline V gene are SGHRS and YFSETQ. The V gene end was trimmed by 4 bases and the J gene end by 8 bases; junction bases not matched to a gene: 10. The authors ran a second PCR of 7 to 11 cycles using a sample-barcoded 5' primer and a J-beta primer mix. TCRdb passed the 5' RACE reads through MiXCR, listing each CDR3 protein once. The sample includes over 950,000 distinct CDR3 sequences, around 54% seen only once; the top ten take 20% to 25%. Samples each yielded at least 5 micrograms of total RNA.

J is TRBJ2-1 and V is TRBV5-1; the match to TRBD2 covers 9 bases. The TCR comes from a woman in her sixties in good health. Material for sequencing was blood. The chain's CDR3 is CASSESGTSTHEQFF. CDR3 coding DNA: TGCGCCAGCAGCGAATCCGGGACTAGCACCCATGAGCAGTTCTTC.